Below, 20 T cell receptor beta chains from the same sample are listed, as sequenced in a study of vaccination and CD4 T cells after COVID-19. Cultured CD4+ T cell DNA was sequenced using the Oncomine TCR Beta short-read assay. TCRdb analysed the PCR reads with MiXCR anew, one entry per CDR3 protein. The sample carries about 12,000 distinct CDR3 sequences, approximately 60% recorded once. Treatment specified: roughly 11-day PBMC culture with coronavirus spike peptide pools or control peptides (ViraFEST assay). These TCRs' antigens remain unknown. The sample consisted of CD4+ T cells from blood, cultured in vitro. These receptors were taken from a human donor who had recovered from COVID-19.

This clonotype rates as medium-sized. V gene TRBV11-2 combines with J gene TRBJ1-2; the D gene is possibly TRBD1 (5 bases). This CDR3 is built from 13 residues. Germline CDR1 reads SGHAT; CDR2 reads FQNNGV. V was shortened by 6 bases and J by 4 bases, with 12 bases between the two germline ends. CDR3 protein: CASRHDRLYGYTF. The DNA of the CDR3 is TGTGCCAGCAGACACGACAGACTCTATGGCTACACCTTC.

The chain couples TRBV6-1 to TRBJ1-2; 8 bases line up with TRBD1. This CDR3 has 14 residues. Germline V gene sequence: CDR1 MNHNS, CDR2 SASEGT. J was trimmed by 4 bases and V by 4 bases; bases with no gene match: 5. CDR3: CASSADRAFYGYTF. DNA of the CDR3: TGTGCCAGCAGTGCGGACAGGGCATTCTATGGCTACACCTTC.

This CDR3 reads CASVGYLRTGELFF. The CDR3 coding sequence is TGTGCCAGCGTAGGATATTTGAGAACCGGGGAGCTGTTTTTT. This chain links TRBV2 with TRBJ2-2; D is unclear. The germline V and J ends were trimmed by 8 bases and 5 bases, with 15 bases remaining between them. This CDR3 is built from 14 residues. Germline CDR1 SNHLY, CDR2 FYNNEI.

The chain has TRBV6-1 and TRBJ1-1, with D perhaps matching TRBD1 (5 bases). The V end lost 7 bases, the J end lost 1 base, and 16 bases lay between the germline ends. This CDR3 spans 15 amino acids. CDR1 is MNHNS, CDR2 SASEGT, per germline. CDR3 residues: CASTPGPDRNTEAFF. The CDR3, as DNA: TGTGCCAGCACCCCGGGGCCTGATAGGAACACTGAAGCTTTCTTT.

By share, this clonotype ranks as large. The chain recombines TRBV19 with TRBJ1-6; perhaps TRBD1 as D (6 bases). This CDR3 has 15 amino acids. V was pared by 4 bases and J by 8 bases, with 15 bases between. Germline CDR1 and CDR2: LNHDA and SQIVND (reference sequence). Written as DNA, the CDR3 is TGTGCCAGTAGTAAACAGGGTCTCCGGGATTCACCCCTCCACTTT. This sequence encodes CASSKQGLRDSPLHF.

The chain uses TRBV30 and TRBJ2-7; D may be TRBD2 (6 bases). The germline V gene encodes CDR1 GTSNPN and CDR2 SVGIG (reference sequence). Trimming took 5 bases from V and 3 from J, leaving 14 bases between them. The CDR3 is 13 amino acids. CDR3 loop: CAWGLGLHYEQYF. The CDR3 DNA reads as TGTGCCTGGGGGTTGGGACTTCACTACGAGCAGTACTTC.

The gene calls are TRBV2 and TRBJ1-4, with D perhaps matching TRBD1 (6 bases). The germline CDR1 and CDR2 sequences are SNHLY and FYNNEI. This CDR3 is 14 amino acids long. V shed 7 bases and J shed 8 bases, with 17 bases lying between them. The CDR3 spells CASKGGRGHEKLFF. The CDR3 DNA follows: TGTGCCAGCAAGGGGGGTAGGGGCCACGAAAAACTGTTTTTT. Variable domain in full (rest from reference TRBV2 and TRBJ1-4): EPEVTQTPSHQVTQMGQEVILRCVPISNHLYFYWYRQILGQKVEFLVSFYNNEISEKSEIFDDQFSVERPDGSNFTLKIRSTKLEDSAMYFCASKGGRGHEKLFFGSGTQLSVL.

This chain joins TRBV12-2 and TRBJ1-2; whether TRBD1, the table's D call, matches the DNA was not checked. TRBV12-2 is described as a pseudogene. CDR3 length: 14 residues. CDR3 sequence: CASRTRIQNYGYTF. The CDR3 nucleotides are TGTGCAAGTCGCACCCGGATCCAAAACTATGGCTACACCTTC.

This chain connects TRBV6-1 to TRBJ1-5; no clear D gene. The germline CDR1 and CDR2 sequences are MNHNS and SASEGT. Trimming cost V 8 bases and J 0 bases, with 5 bases left between them. The CDR3 has 12 amino acids. The CDR3 here is CASGLSNQPQHF. The CDR3 DNA is TGTGCCAGCGGCCTTAGCAATCAGCCCCAGCATTTT.

The rearrangement links TRBV7-2 to TRBJ1-4; TRBD1 might be the D (6 bases). The germline V gene encodes CDR1 SGHTA and CDR2 FQGNSA. The length of the CDR3 is 15 residues. Trimming pared 4 bases from V and 5 bases from J, leaving 14 bases between. Here the CDR3 reads CASSWVTGVNEKLFF. Here the CDR3 DNA reads TGTGCCAGCAGCTGGGTGACAGGAGTAAATGAAAAACTGTTTTTT.

This sequence joins TRBV6-2 or TRBV6-3 and TRBJ2-7, with D possibly being TRBD2 (5 bases). CDR3 length equals 15 residues. Trimming removed 6 bases at V and 2 bases at J, with 17 bases between. Germline V lookup: CDR1 MNHEY, CDR2 SVGEGT. CDR3 coding DNA: TGTGCCAGCAGCCTACAACTAGGGATCACCTACGAGCAGTACTTC. This sequence encodes CASSLQLGITYEQYF.

In this sample, this clonotype turned up once. The chain couples TRBV30 to TRBJ1-2; 8 nucleotides agree with TRBD1. The CDR3 is made up of 14 amino acids. V gave up 4 bases and J gave up 7 bases; unmatched junction bases: 11. Germline V gives CDR1 GTSNPN, CDR2 SVGIG (reference sequence). The chain's CDR3 is CAWITRGHSAGYTF. CDR3 DNA sequence: TGTGCCTGGATTACCAGGGGGCATAGCGCTGGCTACACCTTC.

This chain joins TRBV6-1 and TRBJ1-2; 8 bases agree with TRBD1. The J segment lost 7 bases and the V segment lost 7 bases, leaving 14 bases of the junction unmatched. This CDR3 contains 15 residues. CDR1 and CDR2 from the germline V gene are MNHNS and SASEGT. CDR3 amino acids: CASISLGQGRGGYTF. The CDR3 region has the DNA TGTGCCAGCATTTCCCTTGGACAGGGACGTGGTGGCTACACCTTC.

The chain combines TRBV5-4 with TRBJ2-3; 13 positions agree with TRBD2. V trimming: 3 bases; J trimming: 2 bases; junction bases outside the gene matches: 3. The CDR3 has 16 residues. Germline V gene lookup returns CDR1 SGHNT and CDR2 YYREEE (reference sequence). Here the CDR3 reads CASSWGLAGSTDTQYF. CDR3 sequence (DNA): TGTGCCAGCAGCTGGGGACTAGCGGGGTCCACAGATACGCAGTATTTT.

The chain employs TRBV7-2 and TRBJ1-5; D perhaps matches TRBD1 (5 bases). Germline V gives CDR1 SGHTA, CDR2 FQGNSA. The ends were cut back, 5 bases at V and 5 bases at J, with 16 bases in the middle. The CDR3 contains 15 residues. The CDR3, as DNA: TGTGCCAGCAGCGGGGGGGTGGGGTTCCATCAGCCCCAGCATTTT. It is translated as CASSGGVGFHQPQHF.

In its sample, this clonotype was seen once. The chain carries TRBV6-5 and TRBJ1-2; TRBD1 might be the D (5 bases). The CDR3 covers 13 residues. Germline CDR1 is MNHEY and CDR2 is SVGAGI. Trimming took off 2 bases at V and 4 bases at J, with 8 bases between the two ends. CDR3 in amino acids: CASSYGGGYGYTF. Written as DNA, the CDR3 is TGTGCCAGCAGTTACGGGGGGGGCTATGGCTACACCTTC.

This clonotype was detected only once. This chain links TRBV20-1 with TRBJ2-5, with 8 nucleotides matching TRBD2. This CDR3 spans 14 amino acids. Germline values: CDR1 DFQATT, CDR2 SNEGSKA (reference sequence). V was pared by 3 bases and J by 5 bases, with 8 bases of the junction left unmatched. CDR3 bases: TGCAGTGCTAGGCTCGGGGGGGCAGGGGAGACCCAGTACTTC. Encoded protein: CSARLGGAGETQYF.

This clonotype was counted between two and nine times. CDR3 sequence reads: CASSLSVWGGYTF. CDR3 bases: TGTGCCAGCAGCTTGTCCGTCTGGGGGGGCTACACCTTC. This chain connects TRBV7-9 to TRBJ1-2, with D possibly matching TRBD1 (5 bases). CDR1 and CDR2 (germline): SEHNR, FQNEAQ (reference sequence). V lost 3 bases to trimming and J lost 8 bases, with 13 bases between them. This CDR3 is built from 13 residues. Complete variable domain (other parts from reference TRBV7-9 and TRBJ1-2): DTGVSQNPRHKITKRGQNVTFRCDPISEHNRLYWYRQTLGQGPEFLTYFQNEAQLEKSRLLSDRFSAERPKGSFSTLEIQRTEQGDSAMYLCASSLSVWGGYTFGSGTRLTVV.

This CDR3 is CASSSSSGTFTDTQYF. The CDR3 DNA reads as TGTGCCAGCAGCTCATCTAGCGGGACGTTCACAGATACGCAGTATTTT. The chain has TRBV28 and TRBJ2-3; 9 bases agree with TRBD2. The CDR3 is made up of 16 amino acids. The ends lost 6 bases at V and 2 bases at J; junction bases unmatched: 9. From germline, CDR1 is MDHEN and CDR2 SYDVKM.

The rearrangement links TRBV24-1 to TRBJ2-1; 11 bases agree with TRBD2. CDR3 length: 17 residues. J was trimmed by 2 bases and V by 3 bases; bases with no gene match: 5. Per germline, CDR1 KGHDR and CDR2 SFDVKD. The CDR3 DNA reads TGTGCCACCAGTGATCCCGGACTAGCGGGTGCCTACAATGAGCAGTTCTTC. Translating it yields CATSDPGLAGAYNEQFF.